The rows below give T cell receptor beta chains drawn from one sample of a study of identifying expanded T cells in peripheral blood. Profiling relied on immunoSEQ multiplex PCR, and the TCRdb table lists in-frame clones only, not all of them. The sample carries approximately 91,000 clones, approximately 88% recorded once. The sequenced sample was blood. These receptors were obtained from a person aged 18 to 70 in good health. CDR3s include the opening cysteine and the closing phenylalanine or tryptophan. A D gene is named only where the DNA matches it firmly. Not all rows give a size; the values are once, few, many and, for expanded clones, a class.

CDR3: CASSLGLASGKAGELFF
DNA: TGTGCCAGCAGCTTAGGGTTGGCCAGCGGGAAGGCCGGGGAGCTGTTTTTT
D: TRBD2
size: .
V: TRBV7-2
J: TRBJ2-2

CDR3: CASKADIAETSYEQYF
DNA: TGTGCCAGCAAGGCCGATATAGCGGAAACCTCCTACGAGCAGTACTTC
D: .
size: few
V: TRBV2
J: TRBJ2-7

CDR3: CASSQDSPGGSPNGDTEAFF
DNA: TGCGCCAGCAGCCAAGATTCCCCGGGGGGGAGTCCCAACGGGGACACTGAAGCTTTCTTT
D: .
size: .
V: TRBV4-1
J: TRBJ1-1

CDR3: CASSVPPGLAGGRTGELFF
DNA: TGTGCCAGCAGTGTCCCCCCTGGACTAGCGGGGGGACGGACCGGGGAGCTGTTTTTT
D: TRBD2
size: .
V: TRBV2
J: TRBJ2-2

CDR3: CATSRDLGTGADTQYF
DNA: TGTGCCACCAGCAGAGATCTCGGTACCGGGGCAGATACGCAGTATTTT
D: .
size: .
V: TRBV15
J: TRBJ2-3

CDR3: CASSLGLAATTYEQYF
DNA: TGCGCCAGCAGCCTGGGACTAGCGGCAACGACCTACGAGCAGTACTTC
D: TRBD2
size: .
V: TRBV5-1
J: TRBJ2-7

CDR3: CASSIMGETYEQYF
DNA: TGTGCCAGCAGCATAATGGGAGAGACCTACGAGCAGTACTTC
D: .
size: once
V: TRBV7-9
J: TRBJ2-7

CDR3: CASSRKEVPDTQYF
DNA: TGTGCCAGTAGTCGCAAGGAGGTCCCAGATACGCAGTATTTT
D: .
size: .
V: TRBV19
J: TRBJ2-3

CDR3: CASSSTQATYNEQFF
DNA: TGTGCCAGCAGCTCCACTCAGGCCACCTACAATGAGCAGTTCTTC
D: .
size: .
V: TRBV7-9
J: TRBJ2-1

CDR3: CASALTAFTDTQYF
DNA: TGTGCCAGCGCCCTAACAGCCTTCACAGATACGCAGTATTTT
D: .
size: .
V: TRBV6-1
J: TRBJ2-3

CDR3: CASSSGRPTVNYEQYF
DNA: TGTGCCAGCAGCTCGGGACGCCCCACTGTAAACTACGAGCAGTACTTC
D: .
size: .
V: TRBV4-2
J: TRBJ2-7

CDR3: CASSLALASTGELFF
DNA: TGTGCCAGCAGCTTAGCGCTAGCGAGCACCGGGGAGCTGTTTTTT
D: .
size: .
V: TRBV7-9
J: TRBJ2-2

CDR3: CASSLGPRQLYGYTF
DNA: TGTGCCAGCAGTTTGGGGCCCCGACAGCTCTATGGCTACACCTTC
D: .
size: .
V: TRBV27
J: TRBJ1-2

CDR3: CASSQLDEAYEQYF
DNA: TGTGCCAGCAGCCAGCTTGACGAGGCCTACGAGCAGTACTTC
D: .
size: once
V: TRBV14
J: TRBJ2-7

CDR3: CASSHRGSGGLETQYF
DNA: TGTGCCAGCAGCCACCGAGGTAGCGGGGGGTTGGAGACCCAGTACTTC
D: TRBD2
size: .
V: TRBV13
J: TRBJ2-5

CDR3: CAGLGGSGLLSYEQYF
DNA: TGTGCCGGATTAGGAGGGAGCGGTCTCCTTTCCTACGAGCAGTACTTC
D: .
size: .
V: TRBV30
J: TRBJ2-7

CDR3: CASRTRGALVNTGELFF
DNA: TGCGCCAGCAGAACCAGGGGGGCGCTGGTCAACACCGGGGAGCTGTTTTTT
D: .
size: .
V: TRBV5-1
J: TRBJ2-2

CDR3: CAWTSGGGETQYF
DNA: TGTGCCTGGACTAGCGGGGGCGGGGAGACCCAGTACTTC
D: TRBD2
size: .
V: TRBV30
J: TRBJ2-5

CDR3: CASSEDSPNTEAFF
DNA: TGTGCCAGCAGTGAAGACAGCCCGAACACTGAAGCTTTCTTT
D: .
size: once
V: TRBV6-1
J: TRBJ1-1

CDR3: CASSLNRFGNEKLFF
DNA: TGTGCCAGCAGTTTAAATCGGTTTGGTAATGAAAAACTGTTTTTT
D: .
size: .
V: TRBV27
J: TRBJ1-4

CDR3: CASSLDSLNTEAFF
DNA: TGCGCCAGCAGCCTAGACAGCCTCAACACTGAAGCTTTCTTT
D: .
size: .
V: TRBV5-1
J: TRBJ1-1

CDR3: CASSLGPSYEQYF
DNA: TGTGCCAGCAGCTTAGGGCCCTCCTACGAGCAGTACTTC
D: .
size: .
V: TRBV11-2
J: TRBJ2-7

CDR3: CASSLGEHTYNEQFF
DNA: TGTGCCAGCAGCTTAGGGGAGCATACTTACAATGAGCAGTTCTTC
D: .
size: few
V: TRBV11-3
J: TRBJ2-1

CDR3: CASASEATNEKLFF
DNA: TGTGCCAGCGCCTCAGAAGCAACTAATGAAAAACTGTTTTTT
D: .
size: once
V: TRBV19
J: TRBJ1-4

CDR3: CASSQTSTGTHTQYF
DNA: TGCGCCAGCAGCCAAACTTCAACAGGGACACATACGCAGTATTTT
D: .
size: .
V: TRBV4-1
J: TRBJ2-3